A selection of T cell receptor beta chains follows, all from one sample in a study of PD-1 blockade in classical Hodgkin lymphoma. Method: immunoSEQ multiplex PCR; TCRdb's copy keeps in-frame clones and lacks some. The sample contains 45,000 to 55,000 clones, about 75% of which appear only once. Here the sequenced sample was peripheral blood mononuclear cells (PBMCs), taken before the fourth cycle of nivolumab. Receptors originate from a human donor with classical Hodgkin lymphoma. Both conserved end residues are part of each CDR3. The D gene is left open where the match is weak.

CDR3 protein: CASRSGGYEQYF
J gene: TRBJ2-7
D gene: -
V gene: TRBV10-1

CDR3 protein: CASTPGINEKLFF
J gene: TRBJ1-4
D gene: -
V gene: TRBV2

CDR3 protein: CASSLGLAGLTPNEQFF
J gene: TRBJ2-1
D gene: TRBD2
V gene: TRBV5-1

CDR3 protein: CASSEDAGSTDTQYF
J gene: TRBJ2-3
D gene: -
V gene: TRBV6-1

CDR3 protein: CASSEWFPGQYGYTF
J gene: TRBJ1-2
D gene: TRBD1
V gene: TRBV25-1

CDR3 protein: CASSEGQVSYEQYF
J gene: TRBJ2-7
D gene: TRBD1
V gene: TRBV18

CDR3 protein: CSVVMGTGNGELFF
J gene: TRBJ2-2
D gene: TRBD1
V gene: TRBV29-1

CDR3 protein: CASSPRGGGAEAFF
J gene: TRBJ1-1
D gene: -
V gene: TRBV18

CDR3 protein: CASSIQGIRNTEAFF
J gene: TRBJ1-1
D gene: -
V gene: TRBV6-5

CDR3 protein: CASSLEPSGSRNEQFF
J gene: TRBJ2-1
D gene: TRBD2
V gene: TRBV11-2

CDR3 protein: CASTPHPGSNQPQHF
J gene: TRBJ1-5
D gene: -
V gene: TRBV9

CDR3 protein: CASSHVLRQGSGELFF
J gene: TRBJ2-2
D gene: TRBD1
V gene: TRBV19

CDR3 protein: CASSPRPRDISGTEQYF
J gene: TRBJ2-7
D gene: -
V gene: TRBV28

CDR3 protein: CASSGRDRGTDTQYF
J gene: TRBJ2-3
D gene: TRBD1
V gene: TRBV2

CDR3 protein: CSVETDTNYGYTF
J gene: TRBJ1-2
D gene: -
V gene: TRBV29-1

CDR3 protein: CASSLGQGLYEQYF
J gene: TRBJ2-7
D gene: -
V gene: TRBV7-9

CDR3 protein: CASRGPSSYEQYF
J gene: TRBJ2-7
D gene: -
V gene: TRBV6-4